The 21 T cell receptor beta chains presented below share a single source sample, sequenced in a study of T cells in tuberculosis. TCRdb's copy holds only in-frame clones and misses some; the assay was immunoSEQ multiplex PCR. The table lists 35,000 to 55,000 clones, about 95% of them singletons. Sequencing input: PBMCs. These receptors came from a donor aged 5 to 30 with latent tuberculosis or without tuberculosis infection.

J is TRBJ1-5 and V is TRBV19; perhaps TRBD1 as D (5 bases). The germline gives CDR1 LNHDA, CDR2 SQIVND (reference sequence). The CDR3 runs to 16 residues. Trimming left V 6 bases short and J 3 bases short, with 18 bases between. CDR3 protein: CASREQGAPSNQPQHF. The CDR3 coding sequence is TGTGCCAGTAGGGAGCAGGGCGCCCCTTCCAATCAGCCCCAGCATTTT. Full variable domain (outside the CDR3, taken from reference TRBV19 and TRBJ1-5): DGGITQSPKYLFRKEGQNVTLSCEQNLNHDAMYWYRQDPGQGLRLIYYSQIVNDFQKGDIAEGYSVSREKKESFPLTVTSAQKNPTAFYLCASREQGAPSNQPQHFGDGTRLSIL.

This chain links TRBV29-1 with TRBJ1-1; TRBD1 matches 7 bases. V dropped 8 bases and J dropped 0; count of bases not matched to a gene: 6. The CDR3 extends over 13 amino acids. Germline V gene lookup returns CDR1 SQVTM and CDR2 ANQGSEA. The CDR3 DNA reads TGCAGCACCCAGACAGGGATGAACACTGAAGCTTTCTTT. Its translation is CSTQTGMNTEAFF.

The V gene is TRBV2, the J gene TRBJ2-3; 11 bases are shared with TRBD1. Germline V gives CDR1 SNHLY, CDR2 FYNNEI. The trim removed 8 bases at V and 8 bases at J, leaving 9 bases unmatched. The CDR3 contains 14 residues. The CDR3 here is CASASGQGGGTQYF. DNA for the CDR3: TGTGCCAGCGCATCGGGACAGGGGGGAGGTACGCAGTATTTT.

J is TRBJ2-3 and V is TRBV30, with a weak D call TRBD2 (6 bases). V was shortened by 2 bases and J by 6 bases, with 15 bases between the two germline ends. The CDR3 runs 14 residues. Per germline, CDR1 GTSNPN and CDR2 SVGIG (reference sequence). The CDR3 region is CAWSSGVGSDTQYF. DNA for the CDR3: TGTGCCTGGAGTTCGGGAGTGGGGTCCGATACGCAGTATTTT.

CDR3 in DNA: TGTGCCAGCAGCGTTGCAGGGATCAATCAGCCCCAGCATTTT. Protein: CASSVAGINQPQHF. This sequence joins TRBV9 and TRBJ1-5; a weak D match, TRBD1 (5 bases). With 2 bases removed from V and 3 bases from J, the gap between germline ends came to 9 bases. Per the germline V gene, CDR1 is SGDLS and CDR2 is YYNGEE. The CDR3 contains 14 residues. Filled out from reference TRBV9 and TRBJ1-5, the complete variable domain reads DSGVTQTPKHLITATGQRVTLRCSPRSGDLSVYWYQQSLDQGLQFLIQYYNGEERAKGNILERFSAQQFPDLHSELNLSSLELGDSALYFCASSVAGINQPQHFGDGTRLSIL.

This chain joins TRBV11-2 and TRBJ2-2; 10 positions agree with TRBD1. The germline V gene has CDR1 SGHAT and CDR2 FQNNGV. This CDR3 has 18 amino acids. The junction had 8 bases not matched to a gene; V was cut back by 2 bases and J by 2 bases. The CDR3 DNA reads TGTGCCAGCAGCTTAAAGGGACAGGGGCTCCGTAACACCGGGGAGCTGTTTTTT. Residues: CASSLKGQGLRNTGELFF.

This clone is a singleton in its sample. This chain uses TRBV19 with TRBJ2-6; the D gene is possibly TRBD1 (5 bases). Trimming left V 2 bases short and J 4 bases short, with 21 bases between. The CDR3 covers 19 residues. CDR1 is LNHDA, CDR2 SQIVND, per germline (reference sequence). The CDR3 DNA follows: TGTGCCAGTAGTATAAGGTGGTGGATGCAGGGCCCGGGGGCCAACGTCCTGACTTTC. It translates to CASSIRWWMQGPGANVLTF.

J is TRBJ1-2 and V is TRBV19, with 7 bases that match TRBD1. Per the germline V gene, CDR1 is LNHDA and CDR2 is SQIVND (reference sequence). This CDR3 region has 13 residues. V trimming: 7 bases; J trimming: 4 bases; junction bases outside the gene matches: 6. CDR3 nucleotide sequence: TGTGCCAGTACCCGAAACAGGGGCTATGGCTACACCTTC. Amino acids: CASTRNRGYGYTF.

A single count supports this clone. V is TRBV27 and J is TRBJ2-7; TRBD2 agrees at 7 bases. J was trimmed by 6 bases and V by 2 bases; bases with no gene match: 4. The CDR3 runs to 13 residues. Germline CDR1 reads MNHEY; CDR2 reads SMNVEV (reference sequence). CDR3 sequence: CASSLGLAVEQYF. CDR3 bases: TGTGCCAGCAGTTTAGGTCTAGCGGTCGAGCAGTACTTC.

V usage is TRBV19 and J usage is TRBJ2-7; 7 bases fit TRBD1. Germline-derived CDR1 and CDR2 are LNHDA and SQIVND (reference sequence). Trimming took 5 bases from V and 1 from J; bases not matched to a gene: 5. This CDR3 has 14 residues. CDR3 amino acids: CASSPWGQSYEQYF. In DNA form, the CDR3 reads TGTGCCAGTAGTCCCTGGGGACAGTCCTACGAGCAGTACTTC.

The V and J genes are TRBV5-1 and TRBJ2-5, with 8 bases identical to TRBD2. Germline V gives CDR1 SGHRS, CDR2 YFSETQ. V lost 0 bases and J lost 3; bases outside the gene matches: 4. The CDR3 spans 15 residues. CDR3 coding DNA: TGCGCCAGCAGCTTGGCCCGGCGGGGGGAAGAGACCCAGTACTTC. Its protein is CASSLARRGEETQYF.

V usage is TRBV5-1 and J usage is TRBJ1-2; tentative D call: TRBD1 (6 bases). Germline-derived CDR1 and CDR2 are SGHRS and YFSETQ. The CDR3 spans 13 residues. V was pared by 0 bases and J by 4 bases, with 7 bases between. CDR3 protein: CASSLADSYGYTF. Here the CDR3 DNA reads TGCGCCAGCAGCTTGGCGGACAGCTATGGCTACACCTTC.

V usage is TRBV19 and J usage is TRBJ2-7; possibly TRBD1 for D (6 bases). Germline V gene data show CDR1 as LNHDA and CDR2 as SQIVND (reference sequence). Trimming took off 6 bases at V and 5 bases at J, with 14 bases between the two ends. The CDR3 loop spans 13 amino acids. The CDR3 here is CASRPTGFHEQYF. The DNA for the CDR3 is TGTGCCAGTAGACCCACAGGGTTCCACGAGCAGTACTTC.

The V call is TRBV28, the J call TRBJ2-3; weak D call: TRBD2 (6 bases). This CDR3 spans 14 amino acids. The V end lost 5 bases, the J end lost 4 bases, and 13 bases lay between the germline ends. The germline gives CDR1 MDHEN, CDR2 SYDVKM. Here the CDR3 reads CASSLATLPDTQYF. CDR3 nucleotides: TGTGCCAGCAGTCTAGCGACCCTGCCAGATACGCAGTATTTT.

J is TRBJ2-7 and V is TRBV7-6; D uncertain. CDR1 SGHVS and CDR2 FNYEAQ come from the germline V gene. This CDR3 has 13 amino acids. V gave up 0 bases and J gave up 4 bases, with 7 bases separating them. The DNA for the CDR3 is TGTGCCAGCAGCTTAGCGCTCCAGTACGAGCAGTACTTC. Protein sequence: CASSLALQYEQYF.

The chain links TRBV9 to TRBJ1-2; D might be TRBD1 (6 bases). This CDR3 region has 17 residues. Trimming cost V 0 bases and J 3 bases, with 18 bases left between them. The germline V gene encodes CDR1 SGDLS and CDR2 YYNGEE. CDR3 DNA: TGTGCCAGCAGCGTAGTACTGTCGGGGGGCATCTACTATGGCTACACCTTC. Translating gives CASSVVLSGGIYYGYTF.

J is TRBJ2-1 and V is TRBV4-2, with 7 bases that match TRBD1. Trimming removed 1 base from V and 0 bases from J; junction bases left unmatched: 3. The CDR3 consists of 16 residues. Looked up from germline, CDR1 is LGHNA and CDR2 is YNFKEQ. The CDR3 DNA is TGTGCCAGCAGCCAAGCGCCAGGGGGCTCCTACAATGAGCAGTTCTTC. This gives the protein CASSQAPGGSYNEQFF.

The chain combines TRBV10-3 with TRBJ1-3, with 7 bases lining up with TRBD1. The CDR3 loop spans 18 amino acids. Trimming took 0 bases from V and 0 from J; bases not matched to a gene: 8. The V gene's germline CDR1 is ENHRY and CDR2 SYGVKD. The CDR3 is CAISESVTGDLSGNTIYF. The CDR3 DNA reads TGTGCCATCAGTGAGTCGGTAACAGGGGACCTCTCTGGAAACACCATATATTTT.

This clone was recorded only once. This chain links TRBV11-3 with TRBJ2-2; D perhaps matches TRBD1 (6 bases). Deletions cut 4 bases from V and 5 bases from J, with 14 bases between. Germline CDR1 and CDR2: SGHNT and YENEEA. The CDR3 has 15 amino acids. The CDR3 protein is CASSSRDIGTGELFF. CDR3 nucleotide sequence: TGTGCCAGCAGCTCCCGGGACATCGGAACCGGGGAGCTGTTTTTT.

The rearrangement uses TRBV10-3 and TRBJ1-1; perhaps TRBD1 as D (6 bases). Germline CDR1 reads ENHRY; CDR2 reads SYGVKD. V was shortened by 11 bases and J by 1 base, with 11 bases between the two germline ends. CDR3 length: 12 residues. This CDR3 is CASEGENTEAFF. As DNA, the CDR3 is TGTGCCTCAGAGGGGGAGAACACTGAAGCTTTCTTT.

The CDR3 reads CASSSLQGSQTLHF. The CDR3 DNA is TGTGCCAGCAGCTCCTTACAGGGAAGTCAAACCCTCCACTTT. This rearrangement joins TRBV11-1 to TRBJ1-6; D might be TRBD1 (6 bases). V was clipped by 4 bases and J by 14 bases, with 18 bases between them. Germline lookup yields CDR1 SGHAT and CDR2 FQDESV (reference sequence). The length of the CDR3 is 14 residues.